These 10 T cell receptor beta chains were sequenced from one sample in a study of blood T cell repertoires in COVID-19. The assay was immunoSEQ multiplex PCR, and TCRdb's table has in-frame clones only and misses some. The data hold 310,000 or so clones, with around 85% observed a single time. Sequencing input: PBMCs or T cells enriched from blood (not recorded which). The receptors here all came from a woman between 35 and 50 years old who had recovered from COVID-19.

This rearrangement joins TRBV20-1 to TRBJ2-7, with 9 bases matching TRBD2. Germline values: CDR1 DFQATT, CDR2 SNEGSKA (reference sequence). The CDR3 contains 16 residues. V dropped 3 bases and J dropped 1; count of bases not matched to a gene: 10. The CDR3 spells CSASALAGWGSYEQYF. CDR3 in DNA: TGCAGTGCTAGTGCTCTAGCGGGATGGGGGTCCTACGAGCAGTACTTC.

The chain employs TRBV18 and TRBJ2-3; no reliable D call. V dropped 2 bases and J dropped 0 bases, with 6 bases sitting between them. The germline V gene encodes CDR1 KGHSH and CDR2 LQKENI. CDR3 length: 14 residues. The CDR3: CASSPTGSTDTQYF. DNA for the CDR3: TGTGCCAGCTCACCAACCGGTAGCACAGATACGCAGTATTTT.

The V call is TRBV21-1, the J call TRBJ2-7; the table names TRBD1, a call not compared with the DNA. TRBV21-1 is tagged as a pseudogene. The CDR3 length is 16 residues. CDR3 in DNA: TGTGCCAGCAGCAAATGGGGCAGGGGGGTCTCCTACGAGCAGTACTTC. Translating gives CASSKWGRGVSYEQYF.

This chain uses TRBV7-9 with TRBJ1-4, with D perhaps matching TRBD1 (5 bases). Germline lookup yields CDR1 SEHNR and CDR2 FQNEAQ (reference sequence). Trimming took 7 bases from V and 0 from J, leaving 9 bases between them. This CDR3 has 14 amino acids. In DNA form, the CDR3 reads TGTGCCAGCAACCGACAGACAACTAATGAAAAACTGTTTTTT. Its protein product is CASNRQTTNEKLFF.

This clone was seen once. The rearrangement uses TRBV19 and TRBJ2-5, with D perhaps TRBD2 (5 bases). The CDR3 length is 14 residues. Germline assignment: CDR1 LNHDA and CDR2 SQIVND (reference sequence). The V gene lost 1 base and the J gene lost 5 bases, with 11 bases spanning the gap. CDR3 sequence: CASSIALGRETQYF. The DNA for the CDR3 is TGTGCCAGTAGTATAGCACTAGGCCGTGAGACCCAGTACTTC. Together with reference TRBV19 and TRBJ2-5, the CDR3 gives the full variable domain: DGGITQSPKYLFRKEGQNVTLSCEQNLNHDAMYWYRQDPGQGLRLIYYSQIVNDFQKGDIAEGYSVSREKKESFPLTVTSAQKNPTAFYLCASSIALGRETQYFGPGTRLLVL.

The chain recombines TRBV28 with TRBJ2-3; D possibly corresponds to TRBD2 (5 bases). V was shortened by 3 bases and J by 9 bases, with 19 bases between the two germline ends. CDR1 and CDR2 from the germline V gene are MDHEN and SYDVKM. The CDR3 has 15 amino acids. CDR3 DNA: TGTGCCAGCAGTTTTGGTAGCGCGGGTTTTGGGACGCAGTATTTT. Its translation is CASSFGSAGFGTQYF. Full variable domain (rest looked up from reference TRBV28 and TRBJ2-3): DVKVTQSSRYLVKRTGEKVFLECVQDMDHENMFWYRQDPGLGLRLIYFSYDVKMKEKGDIPEGYSVSREKKERFSLILESASTNQTSMYLCASSFGSAGFGTQYFGPGTRLTVL.

The J gene is TRBJ2-3, the V gene TRBV2, with D possibly TRBD1 on 6 matching bases. The V gene lost 2 bases and the J gene lost 0 bases, with 12 bases spanning the gap. CDR1 and CDR2 from the germline V gene are SNHLY and FYNNEI. CDR3 length: 16 amino acids. CDR3 protein: CASSERGIESTDTQYF. CDR3 in DNA: TGTGCCAGCAGTGAAAGGGGGATCGAAAGCACAGATACGCAGTATTTT. The complete variable domain, with remaining parts taken from reference TRBV2 and TRBJ2-3, reads EPEVTQTPSHQVTQMGQEVILRCVPISNHLYFYWYRQILGQKVEFLVSFYNNEISEKSEIFDDQFSVERPDGSNFTLKIRSTKLEDSAMYFCASSERGIESTDTQYFGPGTRLTVL.

The V call is TRBV28, the J call TRBJ1-4; 8 bases are a match to TRBD1. V lost 8 bases to trimming and J lost 5 bases; unmatched junction nucleotides: 4. The germline V gene encodes CDR1 MDHEN and CDR2 SYDVKM. This CDR3 is 13 amino acids long. The CDR3 loop is CASSDRANEKLFF. Here the CDR3 DNA reads TGTGCCAGCTCGGACAGGGCCAATGAAAAACTGTTTTTT.

This chain links TRBV24-1 with TRBJ1-2, with a weak D call TRBD1 (5 bases). The CDR3 spans 17 residues. The germline CDR1 and CDR2 sequences are KGHDR and SFDVKD. V was clipped by 2 bases and J by 3 bases, with 18 bases between them. CDR3 region: CATSDSIRDGGDYGYTF. In DNA, the CDR3 is TGTGCCACCAGTGATTCGATCCGTGACGGGGGGGACTATGGCTACACCTTC.

This clone appeared a single time. The CDR3 region is CASSSLGLAGLNTGELFF. The CDR3 DNA reads as TGCGCCAGCAGCTCCCTTGGACTAGCGGGATTGAACACCGGGGAGCTGTTTTTT. The chain joins TRBV5-1 to TRBJ2-2; the match to TRBD2 covers 12 bases. The V segment lost 3 bases and the J segment 1 base; nucleotides outside the gene matches: 7. The CDR3 length is 18 residues. Germline V gives CDR1 SGHRS, CDR2 YFSETQ.